The 29 T cell receptor beta chains given below trace back to one sample, sequenced in a study of early T cells in non-severe SARS-CoV-2 infection. In TCRdb, the 5' RACE reads were re-called with MiXCR into one record per CDR3 protein. The table shows roughly 48,000 distinct CDR3 sequences, with 3.5% to 5% occurring only once. The source material was whole blood. Source of these receptors: an adult who was a healthcare worker with PCR-confirmed SARS-CoV-2 infection or an uninfected control (not recorded which).

This clonotype was detected many times. The CDR3 nucleotides are TGTGCCAGCAGCCCTCTCAACTCCTACGAGCAGTACTTC. Its translation is CASSPLNSYEQYF. The rearrangement links TRBV7-9 to TRBJ2-7; D uncertain. Between the trimmed V and J ends, which lost 5 bases and 0 bases, there was a span of 8 bases. CDR3 length equals 13 residues. Germline V CDR1 and CDR2: SEHNR, FQNEAQ (reference sequence).

This clonotype occurred many times. The chain is built from TRBV4-3 and TRBJ2-3; 11 bases map to TRBD2. There are 16 residues in the CDR3. Germline lookup yields CDR1 LGHNA and CDR2 YSLEER. Unmatched junction bases numbered 5, after V lost 2 bases and J lost 4 bases. The CDR3 loop reads CASSQLTSGMADTQYF. The CDR3 DNA reads as TGCGCCAGCAGCCAACTGACTAGCGGGATGGCAGATACGCAGTATTTT.

The chain couples TRBV6-6 to TRBJ2-5; 10 bases are a match to TRBD2. The CDR3 sequence is 18 residues long. The J segment lost 4 bases and the V segment lost 4 bases, leaving 15 bases of the junction unmatched. The V gene's germline CDR1 is MNHNY and CDR2 SVGAGI (reference sequence). In DNA form, the CDR3 reads TGTGCCAGCAGTTCCCCCGCGGGGACTAGCGCCACCGGAGAGACCCAGTACTTC. Translation gives CASSSPAGTSATGETQYF.

This clonotype was seen many times. The chain uses TRBV29-1 and TRBJ1-1; D uncertain. This CDR3 comprises 12 residues. The germline V and J ends were trimmed by 4 bases and 4 bases, with 10 bases remaining between them. The germline V gene has CDR1 SQVTM and CDR2 ANQGSEA. The CDR3 region has the DNA TGCAGCGTTGGTTCGGAAGGCACTGAAGCTTTCTTT. It codes for CSVGSEGTEAFF.

In this sample, this clonotype turned up many times. The chain couples TRBV6-1 to TRBJ1-5; 9 bases align to TRBD1. Losses at the gene ends were 4 bases for V and 5 bases for J; bases not matched to a gene: 18. Germline V gene data show CDR1 as MNHNS and CDR2 as SASEGT. The CDR3 has 19 residues. The CDR3 sequence is CASSGTVPQGAGGDQPQHF. DNA for the CDR3: TGTGCCAGCAGTGGAACCGTACCACAGGGGGCCGGAGGGGATCAGCCCCAGCATTTT.

In its sample, this clonotype was seen many times. This sequence joins TRBV7-8 and TRBJ2-3; maybe TRBD1 (5 bases). Per germline, CDR1 SGHVS and CDR2 FQNEAQ. Trimming cost V 4 bases and J 5 bases, with 10 bases left between them. The CDR3 is 13 residues long. CDR3 protein: CASSSQGRDTQYF. The CDR3 DNA reads as TGTGCCAGCAGCTCGCAGGGTCGAGATACGCAGTATTTT.

This clonotype was seen at least ten times. The V and J genes are TRBV25-1 and TRBJ1-5; TRBD1 aligns across 8 bases. J lost 5 bases, V lost 3 bases, and 3 bases had no gene match. CDR3 length equals 14 residues. Germline lookup yields CDR1 MGHDK and CDR2 SYGVNS. In DNA, the CDR3 is TGTGCCAGCAGTGATACGACAGGGGATCAGCCCCAGCATTTT. This sequence encodes CASSDTTGDQPQHF.

This clonotype was recorded at least ten times. The chain combines TRBV6-6 with TRBJ2-7; TRBD2 matches at 9 bases. The CDR3 has 14 residues. Losses at the gene ends were 7 bases for V and 3 bases for J; bases not matched to a gene: 7. The germline gives CDR1 MNHNY, CDR2 SVGAGI (reference sequence). The CDR3 sequence is CASNPSGEVYEQYF. As DNA, the CDR3 is TGTGCCAGCAACCCTAGCGGGGAGGTCTACGAGCAGTACTTC.

There are many counts of this clonotype. This chain connects TRBV11-2 to TRBJ1-3, with a possible D match to TRBD1 (6 bases). The germline V gene has CDR1 SGHAT and CDR2 FQNNGV. This CDR3 spans 15 amino acids. The V end was cut by 0 bases, the J end by 2 bases, with 8 bases between. CDR3: CASSLEGTTGNTIYF. CDR3 DNA: TGTGCCAGCAGCTTAGAAGGGACAACTGGAAACACCATATATTTT.

For this clonotype: A read error may account for a junction end that differs from germline. This chain connects TRBV7-8 to TRBJ2-7, with 9 bases aligning to TRBD1. This CDR3 is built from 15 residues. Per the germline V gene, CDR1 is SGHVS and CDR2 is FQNEAQ. CDR3 loop: CVSSFTGTGTDEQYF. CDR3 nucleotide sequence: TGTGTCAGCAGCTTCACCGGGACAGGGACTGACGAGCAGTACTTC.

On this clonotype: A single base separates this from a much larger clone, so it may be a read error. The CDR3 DNA reads TGTGCTAGTGGGGCCCACTACGATCAGTACTTC. Translated, it gives CASGAHYDQYF. The gene calls are TRBV12-5 and TRBJ2-7; D not certain. There are 11 residues in the CDR3. Looked up from germline, CDR1 is LGHNT and CDR2 is FRNRAP. Variable domain in full (rest from reference TRBV12-5 and TRBJ2-7): DARVTQTPRHKVTEMGQEVTMRCQPILGHNTVFWYRQTMMQGLELLAYFRNRAPLDDSGMPKDRFSAEMPDATLATLKIQPSEPRDSAVYFCASGAHYDQYFGPGTRLTVT.

This clonotype was seen many times. The chain recombines TRBV24-1 with TRBJ1-5; no clear D. CDR1 is KGHDR, CDR2 SFDVKD, per germline. V was pared by 3 bases and J by 4 bases, with 3 bases between. The CDR3 has 12 residues. Here the CDR3 reads CATSDGNQPQHF. The DNA of the CDR3 is TGTGCCACCAGTGATGGTAATCAGCCCCAGCATTTT.

The rearrangement links TRBV9 to TRBJ2-1; D not resolved. The CDR3 spans 15 residues. In germline, CDR1 is SGDLS, CDR2 YYNGEE. V lost 4 bases and J lost 1, with 12 bases in between. The CDR3 reads CASSPPRGSYNEQFF. The CDR3 DNA follows: TGTGCCAGCAGCCCCCCCCGTGGTTCCTACAATGAGCAGTTCTTC.

In its sample, this clonotype was seen many times. The V gene is TRBV19, the J gene TRBJ1-2, with D perhaps matching TRBD1 (6 bases). With 4 bases removed from V and 5 bases from J, the gap between germline ends came to 17 bases. CDR1 and CDR2 from the germline V gene are LNHDA and SQIVND (reference sequence). There are 15 residues in the CDR3. This CDR3 is CASSTAGVGGYGYTF. CDR3 nucleotides: TGTGCCAGTAGTACCGCTGGGGTAGGGGGATATGGCTACACCTTC.

The sample holds many counts of this clonotype. The genes are TRBV9 and TRBJ2-2; 9 bases are shared with TRBD2. J was trimmed by 5 bases and V by 0 bases; bases with no gene match: 2. The V gene's germline CDR1 is SGDLS and CDR2 YYNGEE. This CDR3 contains 15 residues. The CDR3 region is CASSVVAGDTGELFF. CDR3 bases: TGTGCCAGCAGCGTAGTAGCGGGGGATACCGGGGAGCTGTTTTTT.

CDR3 sequence reads: CASSVSKLTGELFF. As DNA, the CDR3 is TGCGCCAGCAGTGTCTCAAAACTGACCGGGGAGCTGTTTTTT. This rearrangement joins TRBV10-2 to TRBJ2-2; no firm D call. The germline V gene encodes CDR1 WSHSY and CDR2 SAAADI. This CDR3 spans 14 amino acids. Trimming shortened V by 4 bases and J by 5 bases, and 11 bases separated the two germline ends.

The table lists this clonotype with many counts. The chain employs TRBV6-5 and TRBJ2-3, with TRBD1 identical over 7 bases. The germline V gene encodes CDR1 MNHEY and CDR2 SVGAGI. The CDR3 has 14 amino acids. The J segment lost 4 bases and the V segment lost 6 bases, leaving 7 bases of the junction unmatched. CDR3 DNA: TGTGCCAGCAGGTTAGGGGGCCTGGCAGATACGCAGTATTTT. It yields the protein CASRLGGLADTQYF.

As to this clonotype: One base away lies a much larger clone, so this may be a sequencing read error. The DNA for the CDR3 is TGTGCCAGCACCAACACAGATACGCAGTATTTT. Protein sequence: CASTNTDTQYF. The chain couples TRBV7-2 to TRBJ2-3, with D hard to call. Germline CDR1 and CDR2: SGHTA and FQGNSA. There are 11 residues in the CDR3. Trimming shortened V by 7 bases and J by 2 bases, and 4 bases separated the two germline ends. Looking up the rest from reference TRBV7-2 and TRBJ2-3 gives the full variable domain: GAGVSQSPSNKVTEKGKDVELRCDPISGHTALYWYRQSLGQGLEFLIYFQGNSAPDKSGLPSDRFSAERTGGSVSTLTIQRTQQEDSAVYLCASTNTDTQYFGPGTRLTVL.

This clonotype appeared a single time. The gene calls are TRBV12-3 or TRBV12-4 and TRBJ2-6; D gene unclear. V gave up 2 bases and J gave up 0 bases, with 5 bases separating them. The CDR3 is 15 residues long. CDR3 coding DNA: TGTGCCAGCAGTTTATCCCTCTCTGGGGCCAACGTCCTGACTTTC. Protein sequence: CASSLSLSGANVLTF.

This clonotype was observed many times. V usage is TRBV5-6 and J usage is TRBJ2-7, with TRBD1 identical over 7 bases. The CDR3 runs 15 residues. Looked up from germline, CDR1 is SGHDT and CDR2 is YYEEEE. Trimming cost V 0 bases and J 0 bases; bases outside gene matches: 3. CDR3 region: CASSLGTGRSYEQYF. CDR3 DNA: TGTGCCAGCAGCTTGGGGACAGGCCGCTCCTACGAGCAGTACTTC. Full variable domain (missing parts from reference TRBV5-6 and TRBJ2-7): DAGVTQSPTHLIKTRGQQVTLRCSPKSGHDTVSWYQQALGQGPQFIFQYYEEEERQRGNFPDRFSGHQFPNYSSELNVNALLLGDSALYLCASSLGTGRSYEQYFGPGTRLTVT.

This clonotype occurred many times. The chain recombines TRBV5-5 with TRBJ2-3; 13 bases align to TRBD2. The CDR3 consists of 15 residues. V gave up 3 bases and J gave up 4 bases; unmatched junction bases: 2. The V gene's germline CDR1 is SGHKS and CDR2 YYEKEE (reference sequence). CDR3 nucleotide sequence: TGTGCCAGCAGCTCGACTAGCGGGGGGCCAGATACGCAGTATTTT. It is translated as CASSSTSGGPDTQYF.

As for this clonotype: A much larger clone lies a single base off, so this may be a read error. The chain carries TRBV7-2 and TRBJ1-5, with D hard to call. The germline gives CDR1 SGHTA, CDR2 FQGNSA. The CDR3 length is 15 residues. The CDR3 nucleotides are TGTGCCTGCAGTAAAGAGCGACAAGGCAATCAGCCCCAGCATTTT. Its protein product is CACSKERQGNQPQHF.

This clonotype was found many times. The chain couples TRBV20-1 to TRBJ2-3, with D possibly TRBD2 on 5 matching bases. This CDR3 is built from 13 residues. Germline V gives CDR1 DFQATT, CDR2 SNEGSKA (reference sequence). V was clipped by 6 bases and J by 3 bases, with 13 bases between them. The CDR3 region is CSADSFRTDTQYF. CDR3 in DNA: TGCAGTGCGGACTCCTTTAGGACAGATACGCAGTATTTT.

The sample holds many counts of this clonotype. This chain joins TRBV6-2 or TRBV6-3 and TRBJ2-5, with D perhaps matching TRBD2 (5 bases). The V and J ends lost 10 bases and 5 bases respectively, with 17 bases between them. The germline gives CDR1 MNHEY, CDR2 SVGEGT. This CDR3 has 13 residues. CDR3 region: CATRAPAAETQYF. In nucleotides, the CDR3 is TGTGCCACCCGAGCCCCAGCGGCGGAGACCCAGTACTTC.

The table lists this clonotype with many counts. The V and J genes are TRBV6-1 and TRBJ2-2, with 7 bases matching TRBD2. The trim removed 5 bases at V and 6 bases at J, leaving 9 bases unmatched. The CDR3 is made up of 15 amino acids. Per the germline V gene, CDR1 is MNHNS and CDR2 is SASEGT. This CDR3 is CASSRRTRWAGELFF. CDR3 in DNA: TGTGCCAGCAGTCGGCGGACTAGGTGGGCCGGGGAGCTGTTTTTT.

In this sample, this clonotype turned up many times. The rearrangement links TRBV11-2 to TRBJ2-5; a possible D gene is TRBD1 (5 bases). CDR3 length: 16 residues. The V end was cut by 2 bases, the J end by 5 bases, with 18 bases between. CDR1 and CDR2 (germline): SGHAT, FQNNGV. CDR3 nucleotides: TGTGCCAGCAGCTTATTTGGGTCAGGGCCGGGTGAGACCCAGTACTTC. Amino acid sequence: CASSLFGSGPGETQYF. Drawing the rest from reference TRBV11-2 and TRBJ2-5, the complete variable domain is EAGVAQSPRYKIIEKRQSVAFWCNPISGHATLYWYQQILGQGPKLLIQFQNNGVVDDSQLPKDRFSAERLKGVDSTLKIQPAKLEDSAVYLCASSLFGSGPGETQYFGPGTRLLVL.

This clonotype was found many times. The rearrangement uses TRBV12-3 or TRBV12-4 and TRBJ1-1; TRBD1 matches at 8 bases. V lost 5 bases, J lost 1 base, and 9 bases stayed unmatched. This CDR3 is built from 16 residues. The CDR3 spells CASSPPTGATNTEAFF. The CDR3 DNA is TGTGCCAGCAGTCCACCGACAGGGGCCACGAACACTGAAGCTTTCTTT.

This clonotype has ten or more counts. The chain couples TRBV10-3 to TRBJ2-7; 9 bases map to TRBD1. CDR3 length: 14 amino acids. Germline CDR1 and CDR2: ENHRY and SYGVKD. Trimming removed 7 bases from V and 0 bases from J; junction bases left unmatched: 4. CDR3 region: CAINRDRDSYEQYF. CDR3 nucleotide sequence: TGTGCCATCAACCGGGACAGGGACTCCTACGAGCAGTACTTC.

This clonotype was seen at least ten times. V gene TRBV20-1 combines with J gene TRBJ2-5, with a tentative D call TRBD2 (5 bases). Germline assignment: CDR1 DFQATT and CDR2 SNEGSKA (reference sequence). The CDR3 consists of 14 residues. V was pared by 5 bases and J by 5 bases, with 18 bases between. The CDR3 DNA reads as TGCAGTGCTTTCCCCCGGACTCTCGTGGAGACCCAGTACTTC. This codes for CSAFPRTLVETQYF.